The 14 T cell receptor beta chains listed next were all sequenced from one sample in a study of blood T cell repertoires in COVID-19. Some clones are missing from TCRdb's copy, which holds only in-frame ones; the method was immunoSEQ multiplex PCR. This sample has about 220,000 clones, with 65% to 90% found just once. The sample comprised peripheral blood. All receptors come from a woman between 65 and 79 years old with COVID-19, enrolled during active disease.

The chain recombines TRBV6-1 with TRBJ2-1; 8 positions match TRBD1. Per germline, CDR1 MNHNS and CDR2 SASEGT. Trimming at V came to 2 bases and at J to 2 bases, leaving 2 bases not matched to a gene. The CDR3 sequence is 15 residues long. CDR3 nucleotides: TGTGCCAGCAGTGAACTACAGGGGGCCTACAATGAGCAGTTCTTC. Protein: CASSELQGAYNEQFF.

The rearrangement uses TRBV9 and TRBJ2-2; the D gene is possibly TRBD1 (6 bases). The CDR3 has 15 amino acids. With 0 bases removed from V and 3 bases from J, the gap between germline ends came to 9 bases. Germline CDR1 is SGDLS and CDR2 is YYNGEE. CDR3 in amino acids: CASSVEGGDTGELFF. CDR3 nucleotide sequence: TGTGCCAGCAGCGTAGAAGGGGGTGACACCGGGGAGCTGTTTTTT.

This clone was recorded once. This sequence joins TRBV19 and TRBJ1-6; 8 bases agree with TRBD1. The V gene end was trimmed by 9 bases and the J gene end by 2 bases; junction bases not matched to a gene: 6. Germline CDR1 is LNHDA and CDR2 is SQIVND (reference sequence). CDR3 length equals 15 residues. CDR3 amino acids: CASRTGTTYNSPLHF. DNA of the CDR3: TGTGCCAGCCGGACAGGGACAACCTATAATTCACCCCTCCACTTT.

The CDR3 protein is CASSPSTSATDTQYF. CDR3 DNA: TGTGCCAGCAGCCCCTCTACTAGCGCCACAGATACGCAGTATTTT. The chain recombines TRBV7-2 with TRBJ2-3; 7 bases map to TRBD2. The CDR3 runs to 15 residues. V lost 5 bases, J lost 2 bases, and 7 bases stayed unmatched. Germline CDR1 and CDR2: SGHTA and FQGNSA. Full variable domain (rest looked up from reference TRBV7-2 and TRBJ2-3): GAGVSQSPSNKVTEKGKDVELRCDPISGHTALYWYRQSLGQGLEFLIYFQGNSAPDKSGLPSDRFSAERTGGSVSTLTIQRTQQEDSAVYLCASSPSTSATDTQYFGPGTRLTVL.

This chain links TRBV14 with TRBJ2-2; D is unresolved. The CDR3 has 11 residues. V lost 4 bases and J lost 8, with 5 bases in between. CDR1 and CDR2 (germline): SGHDN, FVKESK. The CDR3 DNA sequence: TGTGCCAGCAGCCTGGCTGGGGAGCTGTTTTTT. The encoded protein is CASSLAGELFF.

The CDR3 is CASSTDRYNTEAFF. In DNA form, the CDR3 reads TGTGCCAGCAGCACCGACAGGTACAACACTGAAGCTTTCTTT. The chain has TRBV7-2 and TRBJ1-1, with D perhaps TRBD1 (6 bases). The CDR3 consists of 14 residues. V lost 5 bases, J lost 2 bases, and 12 bases lay in between. Germline lookup yields CDR1 SGHTA and CDR2 FQGNSA.

This chain's CDR3 is CASSPDRTSYGYTF. In DNA, the CDR3 is TGTGCCAGCAGCCCAGACAGAACATCCTATGGCTACACCTTC. The chain recombines TRBV5-5 with TRBJ1-2, with D perhaps TRBD1 (5 bases). From germline, CDR1 is SGHKS and CDR2 YYEKEE (reference sequence). V was trimmed by 4 bases and J by 4 bases, leaving 14 bases between them. The CDR3 covers 14 residues.

This sequence joins TRBV6-2 or TRBV6-3 and TRBJ1-5; TRBD1 aligns across 7 bases. The germline CDR1 and CDR2 sequences are MNHEY and SVGEGT. Trimming at V came to 0 bases and at J to 1 base, leaving 3 bases not matched to a gene. The CDR3 covers 16 residues. Here the CDR3 DNA reads TGTGCCAGCAGTTACTCGAAGGGGGCAAGCAATCAGCCCCAGCATTTT. Residues: CASSYSKGASNQPQHF.

This clone has more than one count but fewer than ten. The chain combines TRBV7-9 with TRBJ1-1, with 10 bases lining up with TRBD1. Germline CDR1 is SEHNR and CDR2 is FQNEAQ (reference sequence). The CDR3 loop spans 17 amino acids. V gave up 5 bases and J gave up 3 bases; unmatched junction bases: 12. CDR3 protein: CASSTGGQGNSDTEAFF. CDR3 sequence (DNA): TGTGCCAGCAGCACAGGGGGACAGGGGAATTCAGACACTGAAGCTTTCTTT.

V usage is TRBV5-4 and J usage is TRBJ1-1; D is unclear. Germline CDR1 and CDR2: SGHNT and YYREEE (reference sequence). The CDR3 extends over 13 amino acids. V lost 5 bases, J lost 6 bases, and 14 bases lay in between. The CDR3 DNA is TGTGCCAGCAGTTCTTCACAGTTCTCTGAAGCTTTCTTT. Its protein product is CASSSSQFSEAFF.

The J gene is TRBJ2-7, the V gene TRBV5-1; D is perhaps TRBD2 (6 bases). Germline V gene lookup returns CDR1 SGHRS and CDR2 YFSETQ. V gave up 1 base and J gave up 11 bases, with 16 bases separating them. There are 13 residues in the CDR3. This CDR3 reads CASSLINSGDKYF. The DNA of the CDR3 is TGCGCCAGCAGCTTGATTAACTCGGGGGATAAGTACTTC.

This chain links TRBV4-3 with TRBJ1-2, with 8 bases that match TRBD1. V gave up 0 bases and J gave up 4 bases; unmatched junction bases: 7. Germline V gene data show CDR1 as LGHNA and CDR2 as YSLEER. The CDR3 covers 16 residues. CDR3 DNA: TGCGCCAGCAGCCAAGATAGCACAGGGGGGCCCTATGGCTACACCTTC. Translating gives CASSQDSTGGPYGYTF.

The rearrangement links TRBV5-4 to TRBJ2-3; 9 bases fit TRBD2. This CDR3 comprises 16 residues. After removal of 3 bases from V and 2 bases from J, the junction contained 7 bases not matched to a gene. Looked up from germline, CDR1 is SGHNT and CDR2 is YYREEE (reference sequence). CDR3 DNA sequence: TGTGCCAGCAGCTCGAAAAGCGGGGGGATCACAGATACGCAGTATTTT. Translating it yields CASSSKSGGITDTQYF. The entire variable domain, with the rest obtained from reference TRBV5-4 and TRBJ2-3, is as follows: ETGVTQSPTHLIKTRGQQVTLRCSSQSGHNTVSWYQQALGQGPQFIFQYYREEENGRGNFPPRFSGLQFPNYSSELNVNALELDDSALYLCASSSKSGGITDTQYFGPGTRLTVL.

The chain carries TRBV11-3 and TRBJ1-2; 10 bases map to TRBD1. Trimming at V came to 1 base and at J to 4 bases, leaving 6 bases not matched to a gene. CDR1 is SGHNT, CDR2 YENEEA, per germline. This CDR3 region has 16 residues. CDR3 sequence: CASSLVSGTGVYGYTF. In DNA, the CDR3 is TGTGCCAGCAGCTTAGTATCCGGGACAGGGGTCTATGGCTACACCTTC. The full variable domain, in which reference TRBV11-3 and TRBJ1-2 provide the parts outside the CDR3, is EAGVVQSPRYKIIEKKQPVAFWCNPISGHNTLYWYLQNLGQGPELLIRYENEEAVDDSQLPKDRFSAERLKGVDSTLKIQPAELGDSAVYLCASSLVSGTGVYGYTFGSGTRLTVV.